A selection of T cell receptor beta chains follows, all from one sample in a study of blood T cell repertoires in COVID-19. TCRdb's table, derived via immunoSEQ multiplex PCR, lists solely in-frame clones and lacks some. Here the sample spans 150,000 to 200,000 clones, 80% being singletons. Sequenced: peripheral blood. Every receptor here comes from a man in his sixties with acute or convalescent COVID-19. CDR3s include the opening cysteine and the closing phenylalanine or tryptophan. A D gene is named only where the DNA matches it firmly. Clone size is not always given. Where it is, it says once, few, many or a class for expanded clones.

TRBV6-5	-	TRBD1	TRBJ2-7	TGTGCCAGCAGCCCCGGGACAGGGGTCGAGCAGTACTTC	CASSPGTGVEQYF
TRBV6-5	-	-	TRBJ1-1	TGTGCCACCCAAATGGACAGCCCGCCTCAAGCTTTCTTT	CATQMDSPPQAFF
TRBV27	-	TRBD2	TRBJ2-7	TGTGCCAGCAGTTTAGGACTAGCGGGAGCGTACGAGCAGTACTTC	CASSLGLAGAYEQYF
TRBV12-3/TRBV12-4	-	-	TRBJ2-1	TGTGCCAGCAGTTTCGCAGTCAATGAGCAGTTCTTC	CASSFAVNEQFF
TRBV6-6	-	TRBD1	TRBJ1-1	TGTGCCAGCAGGATACAGGGGGCGAACACTGAAGCTTTCTTT	CASRIQGANTEAFF
TRBV5-4	-	-	TRBJ2-1	TGTGCCCTGGGGGGACCCTCCTACAATGAGCAGTTCTTC	CALGGPSYNEQFF
TRBV6-5	-	TRBD1	TRBJ1-2	TGTGCCACCAGAAAAACCGGGACAGGGTTCGGCTACACCTTC	CATRKTGTGFGYTF
TRBV25-1	few	-	TRBJ1-5	TGTGCCAGCAGTGAATTAGGCGCGGGCAATCAGCCCCAGCATTTT	CASSELGAGNQPQHF
TRBV12-3/TRBV12-4	-	-	TRBJ1-5	TGTGCCAGCAGTTTCCAGGGGAATCAGCCCCAGCATTTT	CASSFQGNQPQHF
TRBV2	-	-	TRBJ2-7	TGTGCCAGCAGTGACGGTCGAGCTAGGGGGTTCCACGAGCAGTACTTC	CASSDGRARGFHEQYF
TRBV6-5	-	TRBD1	TRBJ1-4	TGTGCCAGCAGTCGGGACAGGGCGGATGAAAAACTGTTTTTT	CASSRDRADEKLFF
TRBV15	-	TRBD2	TRBJ2-1	TGTGCCACCACACCGGGACTAGCGACCTATGAGCAGTTCTTC	CATTPGLATYEQFF
TRBV19	-	-	TRBJ1-5	TGTGCCAGTAGTATAGTCGCGGGCAATCAGCCCCAGCATTTT	CASSIVAGNQPQHF
TRBV11-2	few	TRBD1	TRBJ2-7	TGTGCCAGCAGCTTACGGGGACAGGGCTACTTC	CASSLRGQGYF
TRBV19	once	-	TRBJ2-7	TGTGCCAGTAGTATAGCTGCGGGGCAGGGCTACGAGCAGTACTTC	CASSIAAGQGYEQYF
TRBV6-1	few	TRBD1	TRBJ2-7	TGTGCCAGCAGTGAACAGGGGGCGGTCGAGCAGTACTTC	CASSEQGAVEQYF
TRBV18	many	-	TRBJ1-2	TGTGCCAGCTCACCACCTACGGGGGGGGTAATTGGCTACACCTTC	CASSPPTGGVIGYTF
TRBV7-9	-	-	TRBJ2-3	TGTGCCAGCAGCTTATCGACTTCCACAGATACGCAGTATTTT	CASSLSTSTDTQYF
TRBV9	-	TRBD2	TRBJ2-3	TGTGCCAGCAGCGTTACTAGCGGAGACACAGATACGCAGTATTTT	CASSVTSGDTDTQYF
TRBV30	-	TRBD2	TRBJ2-3	TGTGCCTGGAGCAGACTAGCGGGATTGACAGATACGCAGTATTTT	CAWSRLAGLTDTQYF
TRBV4-1	-	TRBD2	TRBJ2-1	TGCGCCAGCAGCCAAGTGAGCGGGGGGGCCGGGTACAATGAGCAGTTCTTC	CASSQVSGGAGYNEQFF
TRBV10-2	-	-	TRBJ1-4	TGCGCCAGCAGAGCCAGGGTGGAAGAAAAACTGTTTTTT	CASRARVEEKLFF